This T cell receptor beta chain comes out of a study of T-cell reconstitution after alpha-beta-depleted transplantation in children. The study's findings and limits: Surviving thymic progenitors and recipient T cells were the source of high TCRbeta diversity at day 60 in some patients. T-cell counts and diversity at one year post-transplant came mainly from newly produced T cells.

As it was prepared, the TCRbeta library received unique molecular identifiers. TCRdb called the PCR reads again in MiXCR, with one record for every CDR3 protein. The repertoire holds 780,000 or so distinct CDR3 sequences, about 15% seen once, with approximately 4.5% in the top ten. CDR1 is DFQATT and CDR2 is SNEGSKA in the germline V gene (reference sequence). V lost 3 bases and J 5 bases, leaving 15 bases between the germline ends. The CDR3 is made up of 14 amino acids. A word on this clonotype: What it recognizes is unknown.

This rearrangement joins TRBV20-1 to TRBJ2-3; possibly TRBD1 or TRBD2 for D (5 bases each). The specimen comprised PBMCs, mostly from graft donor cells, sampled 360 days after TCRalphabeta/CD19-depleted stem cell transplant. This sequence originates from a male patient between 10 and 17 years old who had a stem cell transplant for acute lymphoblastic leukemia, so the T cells may come from the graft donor. Here the CDR3 reads CSASLGPRKDTQYF. For the CDR3, the DNA is TGCAGTGCTAGTCTGGGACCGCGTAAAGATACGCAGTATTTT.